This record looks at one T cell receptor beta chain sequence and its context. This record belongs to a study of cytomegalovirus exposure and HLA in healthy donors. The germline gives CDR1 SGHRS, CDR2 YFSETQ. The CDR3 is made up of 14 amino acids. Deletions cut 3 bases from V and 6 bases from J, with 15 bases between. Both 60 Vbeta primers and 13 Jbeta primers went into the PCR. Assay: immunoSEQ multiplex PCR; the TCRdb copy retains only in-frame clones and omits some. The sample has about 140,000 clones, roughly 81% seen once. The J gene is TRBJ1-1, the V gene TRBV5-1; D is perhaps TRBD1 (5 bases). The sequence came from a female donor in good health and CMV-seronegative. Sequenced material: PBMCs. CDR3 DNA: TGCGCCAGCAGCTGGGGCGGCCAGAGCGCTGAAGCTTTCTTT. Protein: CASSWGGQSAEAFF.